The text below deals with one TCR beta chain. The antigen this receptor binds is unknown. No base-level quality is on record; no much larger clone is a single base apart. The cohort consisted of 600 or so healthy bone marrow donors. All cohort members were sampled while nominally healthy, although unrecorded immune exposures were likely present. The donor was CMV seronegative and belonged to the group of over 350 seronegative cohort members. A peripheral blood sample was provided by each donor, and peripheral blood mononuclear cells were used for TCR beta sequencing. The Qiagen DNeasy Blood Extraction Kit was used to extract genomic DNA from the blood cell samples. The germline V gene gives CDR1 as SGHRS and CDR2 as YFSETQ. The CDR3 has 16 amino acids, counting the end cysteine and phenylalanine. Of the read, only the CDR3 DNA is kept; its 48 bases are in frame from base 1. Trimming costs V 0 bases and J 4 bases, and their ends lie 16 bases apart.

This entry belongs to a study of cytomegalovirus exposure and HLA in healthy donors (dated by TCRdb to about 2017). Regarding the research as a whole: According to an earlier analysis of several hundred of the donors, about 179 million T cells yielded roughly 110 million unique TCR beta sequences and less than 300 Gb of sequence data. Class I and class II HLA loci were covered by the typing at four-digit resolution. An earlier analysis of approximately 580 of the donors used high-throughput TCR beta sequencing to judge whether each TCR beta V gene segment behaved as functional or pseudogenic. The study aimed to test whether signatures of past pathogen exposure could be identified by cataloging public T cell receptors. To study patterns of TCR occurrence, a later analysis re-analyzed previously published TCR beta repertoires from several hundred donors and added high-resolution HLA genotyping. An early release covering over 500 HLA-typed donors comprised approximately 290 gigabases of sequencing data and tens of millions of unique TCR sequences. Several DR-DQ haplotypes were treated as single units for association and clustering because of strong linkage in the cohort. The study profiled the T cell repertoires of hundreds of subjects by immunosequencing and related them to cytomegalovirus serostatus. On average, roughly 250,000 unique TCR beta nucleotide sequences were sequenced per donor among a few hundred genotyped donors of the cohort, with roughly 20% of those sequences being non-productive. Typing coverage varied by locus: roughly 629-640 donors for A, B, C, DRB1 and DQB1; some 520 for DQA1; 606 for DPA1; approximately 490 for DPB1. A separate validation cohort of approximately 130 different subjects was used in addition to the 666-subject first cohort. Of the approximately 370 genotyped donors, 70% to 90% were placed in the genetic ancestry cluster associated with self-reported Caucasian donors. Genome-wide SNP genotypes for about three fifths of the 666 donors were used in a later genetic analysis, which treated that subset as a discovery cohort. High-throughput TCR immunosequencing, statistical association of individual TCRs with disease status, and machine learning were combined to predict cytomegalovirus infection status. Every discovery cohort repertoire had been produced on one sequencing platform. In the later analysis, no new phenotypic data were used to find candidate immune exposures; instead, reliance was placed on TCR beta sequences and their occurrence across donors. Donor age, sex, ethnicity and CMV serostatus were collected together with the repertoire data. General conclusions and limits of the study: A further reported finding was that TCR beta sequences accurately predicted the HLA-A and HLA-B alleles for most subjects in the first cohort. The only immune exposure information available for the cohort was CMV serostatus. According to the authors, the approach could potentially be generalized to other disease states and immunological phenotypes. In both the original and validation cohorts, the classifier was reported to diagnose cytomegalovirus status with high specificity and sensitivity. Broadly in line with IMGT annotations, most TCR beta V segments showed up in productive rearrangements about 87% or about 30% of the time in an earlier analysis of some 590 of the donors. Assigning TCR associations to individual alleles was difficult when HLA alleles, especially DR and DQ, strongly co-occurred. The presence/absence analyses assumed that sequencing depth was roughly uniform across donors, and that assumption may not be true. An association between a missense DCLRE1C variant and V-gene and J-gene trimming of TCR beta chains was found in a later genetic analysis and replicated in an independent cohort. Compared with equally common non-associated chains, HLA-associated TCR beta chains in a later analysis were more clonally expanded and had lower generation probabilities. Because counts were too low, fewer than 20 rarely observed V segments, including chromosome 9 orphons, were excluded from the earlier analysis of around 590 of the donors. A later analysis associated about 17,000 TCR beta sequences with specific HLA alleles at a false discovery rate of 0.05. A group of highly shared sequence variants was considered likely to be a technical artifact of the sequencing pipeline. A few of the identified cytomegalovirus-associated TCR beta chains were confirmed in vitro to be specific for cytomegalovirus antigens. Because the 87-base-pair reads could not distinguish some IMGT-functional V segments, including TRBV6-2 and TRBV6-3, those segments were excluded. Only TCR beta chains were sequenced in this cohort, and the absence of alpha or paired-chain data limited detectable features. Because HLA typing was missing for some donors at each locus, association tests included only the typed subset. In a later analysis, the rate of TCR association differed among HLA loci, with DRB1 alleles having the most associated TCRs and HLA-C alleles having the fewest. In the study, approximately 150 TCR beta chains were listed as associated with cytomegalovirus. Several of the top co-occurrence clusters appeared to be linked to parvovirus B19, influenza, CMV and Epstein-Barr virus, according to a later analysis. In a later analysis, most CMV-associated TCR beta chains were found to appear HLA-restricted, with HLA associations seemingly driven largely by CMV exposure. Most TCR sequences were seen in very few donors, while some public TCRs were found in many individuals. Linkage disequilibrium might explain the correlated functional status among segregating V segments, but an unknown experimental factor could not be ruled out. A later genetic analysis reported fewer N-insertions in productive TCRs among donors in an Asian-associated ancestry cluster than the roughly 690-donor mean.

The library was generated by the immunoSEQ multiplex PCR assay. For the multiplex PCR, a mixture combining 60 forward primers for TCR Vbeta segments and 13 reverse primers for TCR Jbeta segments was used. A multiplex PCR assay on genomic DNA amplified the CDR3 region of rearranged TCR beta genes. The amplified TCR beta libraries were sequenced on the Illumina HiSeq System as 87-base-pair reads. The paper's processing steps were these. A later analysis counted tens of millions of unique TCR beta chains across the 666 repertoires, and some 11 million of these chains were shared by at least two donors. A nearest-neighbor algorithm error-corrected the raw reads and collapsed the reads into unique sequences, merging closely related sequences to remove PCR and sequencing errors. To assign V, D and J gene segments, CDR3 sequences were aligned to IMGT reference sequences. For a sequence to be retained, at least a six-nucleotide match to both a V gene segment and a J gene segment was required. Rearrangements were classified as productive when the CDR3 lacked stop codons and remained in frame with V and J, and all other rearrangements were classified as non-productive. Following IMGT convention, CDR3 was defined as the stretch from the second conserved V-encoded cysteine up to the conserved J-encoded phenylalanine. The earlier analysis of about 610 of the donors excluded any sequence lacking an unambiguous match to a single V gene segment. An earlier analysis of about 590 of the donors classified V segments as functional when productive rearrangements were above 56.7% and as segregating when the standard deviation between donors was above 5%. A statistical classification framework was built for diagnosing cytomegalovirus status from the catalog of TCR beta chain sequences. V and J gene assignment, in a later analysis, came from comparing TCR nucleotide sequences with IMGT/GENE-DB human TR gene sequences. Using the TCRdist pipeline, a later analysis assigned CDR3 sequences along with most-parsimonious VDJ recombination scenarios. In a later analysis, every TCR beta chain was defined by the combination of its CDR3 amino acid sequence and its V-gene family, and reads without a unique V-gene family were dropped. In a later analysis, several hundred highly shared, low-generation-probability nucleotide sequences were removed to address suspected cross-contamination and a sequencing artifact. In a later analysis, a clonal expansion index for each public chain was calculated from normalized within-repertoire ranks of inferred template counts. In a later analysis, generation probabilities were computed using a VDJ recombination model fitted to out-of-frame rearrangements, and the results were checked against IGoR. Hypergeometric tests were used in a later analysis to score TCR-TCR, TCR-HLA and TCR-CMV co-occurrence, with a repertoire-size bias correction applied to the TCR pairs. False discovery rates were estimated in a later analysis by permuting HLA or CMV assignments 20 times. In a later analysis, co-occurring TCRs were grouped using DBSCAN, with TCRdist sequence similarity added in when clustering inside HLA-allele-positive subsets. Repertoires with fewer than 30,000 or more than 120,000 public chains, plus five repertoires with anomalous nucleotide sharing, were excluded from co-occurrence clustering. TCRdb retrieved this table from immuneACCESS and kept in-frame rearrangements only. Not all clones are present; in checked studies, unresolved V genes account for under half, and no reason is known for the remainder. That table supplies the V and J calls and clone size; D and trimming were determined from the DNA. This sample lists more than 95,000 clones; about four fifths were detected once. The leading ten clones occupy around 2.1% of the sample.

The receptor comes from a man younger than 40 in good health and CMV-seronegative. The sequence links TRBV5-1 to TRBJ1-1; confidence is insufficient to name the D gene. The specimen was PBMCs. Read as DNA, the sequence is TGCGCCAGCAGCTTGGCCGGTTCTGGGCCACTCACTGAAGCTTTCTTT. This sequence encodes CASSLAGSGPLTEAFF.